Given below is one TCR beta chain in context. Its specificity is not known. The germline gives CDR1 SQVTM, CDR2 ANQGSEA. Unmatched junction bases numbered 5, after V lost 7 bases and J lost 5 bases. The CDR3 loop spans 12 amino acids. Profiling relied on immunoSEQ multiplex PCR, and the TCRdb table lists in-frame clones only, not all of them. The table lists 80,000 to 100,000 clones, more than 70% of them singletons. The data belong to a study of T cell responses to AZD1222 COVID-19 vaccine. Notes on the study in general: Repertoire samples came only from after the peak T cell response. Increased Spike-specific TCR breadth and depth were observed after two AZD1222 doses. Just 5 to 7 people given AZD1222 tested seropositive at baseline.

Sequenced material: peripheral blood, taken on day 0 of AZD1222 vaccination. V is TRBV29-1 and J is TRBJ1-1; 9 bases are shared with TRBD1. The receptor was derived from an adult in good health. CDR3 coding DNA: TGCAGCGAGATTGGACAGGGGACTGAAGCTTTCTTT. It translates to CSEIGQGTEAFF.